The 20 T cell receptor beta chains given below trace back to one sample, sequenced in a study of T cells in Graves' hyperthyroidism and ophthalmopathy. Amplified regions were TCR beta CDR3 sequences from RNA transcripts. First-round RT-PCR targeting the TCR CDR3 was performed with the HTBI primer set. TCRdb reprocessed the multiplex PCR reads via MiXCR and lists one record per CDR3 protein. The sample gives fewer than 750,000 distinct CDR3 sequences, about 14% of which show up once; 3.5% to 4.5% is in the top ten. Source material: blood. These receptors were obtained from a woman aged 40 to 50 with Graves' ophthalmopathy.

This clonotype was seen many times. This rearrangement joins TRBV2 to TRBJ2-6; D gene unclear. Per the germline V gene, CDR1 is SNHLY and CDR2 is FYNNEI. Trimming stripped 10 bases from V and 3 bases from J, with 19 bases between. The CDR3 runs 16 residues. The CDR3 region is CATRAPVTHGANVLTF. The CDR3 bases are TGTGCCACCCGGGCCCCGGTGACTCATGGGGCCAACGTCCTGACTTTC.

For this clonotype: Just one base apart from a much larger clone, this may be a read error. The rearrangement joins TRBV6-1 to TRBJ2-2; 11 bases line up with TRBD2. Trimming took 5 bases from V and 9 from J; bases not matched to a gene: 11. CDR3 size: 16 residues. The germline V gene encodes CDR1 MNHNS and CDR2 SASEGT. The CDR3 sequence: CASSLLAGGPTWELFF. The DNA for the CDR3 is TGTGCCAGCAGTCTATTAGCGGGAGGGCCGACCTGGGAGCTGTTTTTT.

In its sample, this clonotype was seen many times. The chain links TRBV12-3 or TRBV12-4 to TRBJ1-2, with 12 bases lining up with TRBD1. The CDR3 is 18 residues long. J gave up 2 bases and V 6 bases, and 13 bases lay outside the gene matches. As DNA, the CDR3 is TGTGCCAGCAGACCCCCGGGACAGGGGGCGCGCAGGAACTATGGCTACACCTTC. Translation gives CASRPPGQGARRNYGYTF.

This clonotype was observed many times. This sequence joins TRBV29-1 and TRBJ1-5; D possibly corresponds to TRBD1 (5 bases). The CDR3 is 13 residues long. Deletions cut 7 bases from V and 1 base from J, with 11 bases between. Germline V CDR1 and CDR2: SQVTM, ANQGSEA. The CDR3 DNA reads as TGCAGCGCCCAGGGAGCGAGCAATCAGCCCCAGCATTTT. Encoded protein: CSAQGASNQPQHF.

This clonotype has ten or more counts. This chain uses TRBV6-1 with TRBJ1-5; TRBD1 agrees at 8 bases. V gave up 6 bases and J gave up 6 bases; unmatched junction bases: 4. Germline lookup yields CDR1 MNHNS and CDR2 SASEGT. The CDR3 runs 13 residues. This CDR3 reads CASRQGDSQPQHF. In DNA form, the CDR3 reads TGTGCCAGCAGACAGGGGGACAGTCAGCCCCAGCATTTT.

This clonotype was seen only a few times. The chain couples TRBV5-1 to TRBJ2-7; 10 bases are shared with TRBD2. The CDR3 consists of 14 residues. The junction had 7 bases not matched to a gene; V was cut back by 4 bases and J by 6 bases. Germline V lookup: CDR1 SGHRS, CDR2 YFSETQ. Here the CDR3 reads CASSGLAGAGEQYF. The CDR3 nucleotides are TGCGCCAGCAGCGGGCTAGCGGGAGCGGGCGAGCAGTACTTC.

This clonotype was counted a few times. The V call is TRBV4-1, the J call TRBJ1-5; D perhaps matches TRBD1 (5 bases). CDR1 and CDR2 from the germline V gene are MGHRA and YSYEKL. The CDR3 length is 17 residues. Trimming took 2 bases from V and 2 from J, leaving 16 bases between them. In nucleotides, the CDR3 is TGCGCCAGCAGCCAAAATCAGGGCGGGGGTGGCAATCAGCCCCAGCATTTT. Translation: CASSQNQGGGGNQPQHF.

There are many counts of this clonotype. The V gene is TRBV19, the J gene TRBJ1-1; D unclear. Trimming removed 6 bases at V and 1 base at J, with 9 bases between. Germline assignment: CDR1 LNHDA and CDR2 SQIVND (reference sequence). CDR3 size: 13 residues. CDR3 residues: CASRYEENTEAFF. In nucleotides, the CDR3 is TGTGCCAGTAGATACGAAGAGAACACTGAAGCTTTCTTT.

There are many counts of this clonotype. Its ends do not fully match the called genes, so a read error is possible. The DNA for the CDR3 is TGTGCCAGCAGTTCAAGGCTCTTCTACTACGAGCGGTACTTC. Translating gives CASSSRLFYYERYF. This rearrangement joins TRBV28 to TRBJ2-7, with D unresolved. Germline V CDR1 and CDR2: MDHEN, SYDVKM. The CDR3 spans 14 residues. Variable domain in full (rest from reference TRBV28 and TRBJ2-7): DVKVTQSSRYLVKRTGEKVFLECVQDMDHENMFWYRQDPGLGLRLIYFSYDVKMKEKGDIPEGYSVSREKKERFSLILESASTNQTSMYLCASSSRLFYYERYFGPGTRLTVT.

This clonotype appeared many times. The chain combines TRBV11-2 with TRBJ1-5, with unresolved D. Trimming left V 0 bases short and J 0 bases short, with 9 bases between. There are 16 residues in the CDR3. CDR1 and CDR2 from the germline V gene are SGHAT and FQNNGV. CDR3 nucleotides: TGTGCCAGCAGCTTAGACAAGACCTATAGCAATCAGCCCCAGCATTTT. Its translation is CASSLDKTYSNQPQHF.

In this sample, this clonotype turned up many times. The genes are TRBV7-2 and TRBJ2-1, with 7 bases aligning to TRBD2. This CDR3 contains 16 residues. Germline CDR1 SGHTA, CDR2 FQGNSA. The trim removed 1 base at V and 3 bases at J, leaving 6 bases unmatched. The DNA of the CDR3 is TGTGCCAGCAGCTTAGTCAGGCTAGCGGTCTACAATGAGCAGTTCTTC. It translates to CASSLVRLAVYNEQFF.

V usage is TRBV5-6 and J usage is TRBJ2-5, with D possibly TRBD1 on 5 matching bases. Germline values: CDR1 SGHDT, CDR2 YYEEEE. There are 15 residues in the CDR3. Trimming took off 2 bases at V and 0 bases at J, with 11 bases between the two ends. CDR3 sequence: CASSFGAGYQETQYF. The CDR3 DNA sequence: TGTGCCAGCAGCTTTGGGGCAGGGTACCAAGAGACCCAGTACTTC.

This clonotype turned up a few times. The V call is TRBV11-1, the J call TRBJ2-6; D is uncertain. Germline V lookup: CDR1 SGHAT, CDR2 FQDESV (reference sequence). The CDR3 sequence is 13 residues long. The V and J ends lost 4 bases and 6 bases respectively, with 7 bases between them. DNA of the CDR3: TGTGCCAGCAGCTACCAGGAGGCCAACGTCCTGACTTTC. It yields the protein CASSYQEANVLTF.

This clonotype was observed many times. This chain uses TRBV28 with TRBJ2-7; D remains ambiguous. V was cut by 2 bases and J by 0 bases, with 5 bases left in between. Germline V CDR1 and CDR2: MDHEN, SYDVKM. The CDR3 contains 13 residues. The chain's CDR3 is CASSLIGSYEQYF. Here the CDR3 DNA reads TGTGCCAGCAGTTTAATCGGCTCCTACGAGCAGTACTTC.

This clonotype appeared many times. The V and J genes are TRBV7-2 and TRBJ1-3, with a possible D match to TRBD1 (5 bases). In germline, CDR1 is SGHTA, CDR2 FQGNSA. The CDR3 totals 14 residues. V was pared by 3 bases and J by 8 bases, with 14 bases between. The CDR3 sequence: CASSFGAAMDTIYF. The CDR3 nucleotides are TGTGCCAGCAGCTTCGGGGCTGCGATGGACACCATATATTTT. Using reference TRBV7-2 and TRBJ1-3 for the parts outside the CDR3, the full variable domain is GAGVSQSPSNKVTEKGKDVELRCDPISGHTALYWYRQSLGQGLEFLIYFQGNSAPDKSGLPSDRFSAERTGGSVSTLTIQRTQQEDSAVYLCASSFGAAMDTIYFGEGSWLTVV.

This clonotype appeared a few times. The V call is TRBV28, the J call TRBJ2-5; D ambiguous. In germline, CDR1 is MDHEN, CDR2 SYDVKM. The V end was cut by 5 bases, the J end by 5 bases, with 15 bases between. CDR3 length equals 14 residues. CDR3 sequence reads: CASSEDNFWETQYF. For the CDR3, the DNA is TGTGCCAGCAGTGAAGATAACTTTTGGGAGACCCAGTACTTC.

This clonotype was detected many times. In DNA form, the CDR3 reads TGCGCCAGCCGCCAGCGGGAGGGGACCGGGGAGCTGTTTTTT. Translated: CASRQREGTGELFF. The rearrangement links TRBV5-1 to TRBJ2-2, with 10 nucleotides matching TRBD2. From germline, CDR1 is SGHRS and CDR2 YFSETQ. V lost 7 bases to trimming and J lost 5 bases; unmatched junction nucleotides: 5. The CDR3 covers 14 residues.

In this sample, this clonotype turned up a few times. This chain connects TRBV20-1 to TRBJ2-2; D is perhaps TRBD1 (6 bases). Germline V gene sequence: CDR1 DFQATT, CDR2 SNEGSKA (reference sequence). CDR3 length: 14 amino acids. Trimming cost V 5 bases and J 6 bases, with 16 bases left between them. The CDR3 sequence: CSASRGSVAGELFF. CDR3 in DNA: TGCAGTGCTTCCAGGGGTAGCGTCGCCGGGGAGCTGTTTTTT.

This clonotype showed up just a few times. The gene calls are TRBV19 and TRBJ1-5, with unresolved D. This CDR3 region has 15 residues. Per the germline V gene, CDR1 is LNHDA and CDR2 is SQIVND (reference sequence). V was pared by 4 bases and J by 0 bases, with 10 bases between. CDR3 sequence reads: CASSTALASNQPQHF. CDR3 in DNA: TGTGCCAGTAGTACAGCTCTAGCTAGCAATCAGCCCCAGCATTTT.

This clonotype was seen repeatedly, ten times or more. The genes are TRBV4-2 and TRBJ1-1; D not certain. The CDR3 consists of 13 residues. V shed 0 bases and J shed 6 bases, with 8 bases lying between them. Per germline, CDR1 LGHNA and CDR2 YNFKEQ. Here the CDR3 reads CASSQEGWAEAFF. CDR3 nucleotides: TGTGCCAGCAGCCAAGAGGGCTGGGCTGAAGCTTTCTTT.